This TCR beta chain was identified during a study of blood T cell repertoires in COVID-19 (dated by TCRdb to 2018 to 2020). With respect to the entire study: The collaborator samples originated in the United States, Italy and Spain and spanned the acute and convalescent phases of COVID-19. The material from the prospective study consisted of cDNA or gDNA derived from T cells, B-cell-depleted T cells, or PBMCs. The dataset comprised deeply sampled blood TCRbeta repertoires from subjects exposed to, actively infected with, or recovered from COVID-19. The repertoires were released in a freely available public database meant as a resource for research on the immune response to SARS-CoV-2. Samples were obtained from the ongoing ImmuneRACE study (first 160 participants) and from 1,200 or so subjects provided by 6 global collaborators. Nearly every sample came with metadata listing a de-identified subject ID, COVID-19 status, age in years and sex. Where available, HLA class I and class II types were obtained from metadata supplied by the sample provider rather than from assay-based typing.

Study-wide conclusions, independent of this receptor: Clinical and demographic metadata were provided uncurated, with the amount varying by source and participant.

A note on this clone: It has no known antigen specificity. No base quality values were provided; no much bigger clone lies one nucleotide off.

The immunoSEQ Assay, a bias-controlled multiplex PCR, was used to amplify TCRbeta CDR3 regions from genomic DNA. The source study handled its data this way. Within the assay, amplification of reference gene primers was used to estimate how many nucleated cells each sample contained. To quantify the absolute abundance of each unique TCRbeta CDR3 rearrangement, sequence reads were collapsed and filtered. For each sample, productive Simpson clonality was calculated as the square root of Simpson's diversity index over productive rearrangements. The immuneACCESS repertoire file appears here via TCRdb, limited to in-frame rearrangements. These files lack a portion of the clones; in checked studies, under half of the deficit traces to unresolved V genes, and the cause of the others is not known. That table is the source of V, J and clone size, and D and trimming were worked out from the DNA. The sample yields 150,000 to 200,000 clones; about 80% were counted once. 7.8% of the sample is held by the ten biggest clonotypes.

The CDR3 has 15 amino acids, counting the end cysteine and phenylalanine. The sequence is cut down to CDR3 DNA, 45 bases in frame from base 1. The germline V gene sets CDR1 to SGHTA and CDR2 to FQGTGA. Relative to germline, V is missing 2 bases and J is missing 0 bases, with 0 bases of the junction outside any gene match. One collaborating source in Seattle enrolled patients while the patients were actively infected and followed the patients over time throughout the course of disease. Collaborating institutions collected whole blood in K2EDTA tubes following their own protocols. For TCRbeta analysis, collaborators shipped samples as frozen whole blood, isolated PBMCs, or DNA extracted from either of those sample types.

The sequenced sample consisted of peripheral blood. The clonotype comes from a woman aged 55 to 70 with COVID-19, enrolled during active disease. The chain couples TRBV7-3 to TRBJ2-2; 7 bases in the junction line up with TRBD1. The CDR3 protein is CASSLQGANTGELFF. The nucleotide sequence reads as follows: TGTGCCAGCAGCTTACAGGGGGCGAACACCGGGGAGCTGTTTTTT.